A selection of T cell receptor beta chains follows, all from one sample in a study of CD8+CD57+ T cells in acquired aplastic anemia. TCRdb re-called the reads with MiXCR, one entry per CDR3 protein. The sample has fewer than 250,000 distinct CDR3 sequences, 40% to 50% seen once; the top ten hold approximately 7.8%. The sequenced sample was sorted CD4+, CD8+, or CD8+CD57+ T cells (not recorded which) from PBMCs. The receptors originated from a human donor with aplastic anemia. Each CDR3 is given with its conserved first and last residue. The D gene is left open where the match is weak. Clone size appears in some rows only: once, few, many, or a class for an expanded clone.

D gene: TRBD1
V gene: TRBV29-1
clone size: many
J gene: TRBJ1-2
CDR3 DNA: TGCAGCGTTGAAGAGCTGGCCGGACAGGATAAAACTAACTATGGCTACACCTTC
CDR3 protein: CSVEELAGQDKTNYGYTF

D gene: .
V gene: TRBV29-1
clone size: many
J gene: TRBJ2-3
CDR3 DNA: TGCAGCGTTGGCGGGACTCACACAGATACGCAGTATTTT
CDR3 protein: CSVGGTHTDTQYF

D gene: TRBD1
V gene: TRBV9
clone size: .
J gene: TRBJ1-2
CDR3 DNA: TGTGCCAGCAGCGGCCGCGACAGGGGATCCTATGGCTACACCTTC
CDR3 protein: CASSGRDRGSYGYTF

D gene: TRBD1
V gene: TRBV5-6
clone size: many
J gene: TRBJ2-7
CDR3 DNA: TGTGCCAGCAGCCGAGGACGGGGACAGGTATCCCACGAGCAGTACTTC
CDR3 protein: CASSRGRGQVSHEQYF

D gene: .
V gene: TRBV9
clone size: many
J gene: TRBJ1-1
CDR3 DNA: TGTGCCAGCAGCAGAGTAGGGGAACGGTACACTGAAGCTTTCTTT
CDR3 protein: CASSRVGERYTEAFF

D gene: TRBD1
V gene: TRBV20-1
clone size: .
J gene: TRBJ2-3
CDR3 DNA: TGCAGTGCACCAGGGGGCGCGGGCACAGATACGCGGTATTTT
CDR3 protein: CSAPGGAGTDTRYF

D gene: .
V gene: TRBV2
clone size: .
J gene: TRBJ1-2
CDR3 DNA: TGTGCCAGCAGCCAGGAAGTAGGAAACTATGGCTACACCTTC
CDR3 protein: CASSQEVGNYGYTF

D gene: .
V gene: TRBV13
clone size: few
J gene: TRBJ1-1
CDR3 DNA: TGTGCCAGCAGCTTAAGGGGCGGCGGCACTGAAGCTTTCTTT
CDR3 protein: CASSLRGGGTEAFF

D gene: .
V gene: TRBV7-2
clone size: .
J gene: TRBJ1-5
CDR3 DNA: TGTGCCAGCAGCTTTGCAGGGGCGCGCTACGAGCATTTT
CDR3 protein: CASSFAGARYEHF

D gene: .
V gene: TRBV12-3/TRBV12-4
clone size: many
J gene: TRBJ1-6
CDR3 DNA: TGTGCCAGCATGGCGAGGAGCTCCTATAATTCACCCCTCCACTTT
CDR3 protein: CASMARSSYNSPLHF

D gene: .
V gene: TRBV30
clone size: few
J gene: TRBJ1-4
CDR3 DNA: TGTGCCTGGAGTGTTATGGACAGTCTCTTTTTGACTAATGAAAAACTGTTTTTT
CDR3 protein: CAWSVMDSLFLTNEKLFF

D gene: TRBD1
V gene: TRBV7-9
clone size: .
J gene: TRBJ2-7
CDR3 DNA: TGTGCCAGCAGCTTCGGGACAGGTCTTCCCTACGAGCAGTACTTC
CDR3 protein: CASSFGTGLPYEQYF

D gene: .
V gene: TRBV27
clone size: .
J gene: TRBJ2-2
CDR3 DNA: TGTGCCAGCAGTTTATCGATGACCGGGGAGCTGTTTTTT
CDR3 protein: CASSLSMTGELFF

D gene: .
V gene: TRBV6-1
clone size: many
J gene: TRBJ1-2
CDR3 DNA: TGTGCCAGCAGTGATGACAGAACTTATGGCTACACCTTC
CDR3 protein: CASSDDRTYGYTF

D gene: .
V gene: TRBV7-8
clone size: .
J gene: TRBJ2-1
CDR3 DNA: TGTGCCAGCAGCTTAAGGGGGGGGGAACAGGGGTCCTACAATGAGCAGTTCTTC
CDR3 protein: CASSLRGGEQGSYNEQFF

D gene: .
V gene: TRBV12-3/TRBV12-4
clone size: many
J gene: TRBJ1-1
CDR3 DNA: TGTGCCAGCAGTTTAGGTCCAGGGTCTTTGGCTGAAGCTTTCTTT
CDR3 protein: CASSLGPGSLAEAFF

D gene: .
V gene: TRBV2
clone size: .
J gene: TRBJ2-3
CDR3 DNA: TGTGCCAGCAGCCAAACTCTCTCCTTCACAGATACGCAGTATTTT
CDR3 protein: CASSQTLSFTDTQYF

D gene: TRBD1
V gene: TRBV7-6
clone size: .
J gene: TRBJ1-1
CDR3 DNA: TGTGCCAGCAGCTTGGGGACAGGGAGGACTGAAGCTTTCTTT
CDR3 protein: CASSLGTGRTEAFF

D gene: TRBD1
V gene: TRBV19
clone size: .
J gene: TRBJ1-1
CDR3 DNA: TGTGCCTGGGTCCAAGACCGGGACAGGGACTTAGGAGCTTTCTTT
CDR3 protein: CAWVQDRDRDLGAFF

D gene: .
V gene: TRBV28
clone size: .
J gene: TRBJ2-5
CDR3 DNA: TGTGCCAGCAGAGCCGGGCCGACAGGGACCCAGTACTTC
CDR3 protein: CASRAGPTGTQYF

D gene: TRBD1
V gene: TRBV14
clone size: many
J gene: TRBJ1-1
CDR3 DNA: TGTGCCAGCAGCCATCCCGGACAGGGTGGGGGGCGAGGGAATCGACCTTTCTTT
CDR3 protein: CASSHPGQGGGRGNRPFF

D gene: .
V gene: TRBV2
clone size: .
J gene: TRBJ2-1
CDR3 DNA: TGTGCCAGCAGTGACAACAATGAGCAGTTCTTC
CDR3 protein: CASSDNNEQFF

D gene: TRBD1
V gene: TRBV7-2
clone size: .
J gene: TRBJ1-2
CDR3 DNA: TGTGCCAGCAGACCTAACTTCAGGGGGGGATATGGCTACACCTTC
CDR3 protein: CASRPNFRGGYGYTF

D gene: TRBD2
V gene: TRBV7-9
clone size: many
J gene: TRBJ2-1
CDR3 DNA: TGTGCCAGCAGCACAATTGCCGGGACTAGCGGGAGCTCCTACAATGAGCAGTTCTTC
CDR3 protein: CASSTIAGTSGSSYNEQFF

D gene: .
V gene: TRBV14
clone size: few
J gene: TRBJ2-3
CDR3 DNA: TGTGCCAGCAGCCAGGGCAGGCACACAGATACGCAGTATTTT
CDR3 protein: CASSQGRHTDTQYF

D gene: .
V gene: TRBV6-5
clone size: many
J gene: TRBJ2-7
CDR3 DNA: TGTGCCAGCAGTTTGGGGCAGTCTTCCTACGAGCAGTACTTC
CDR3 protein: CASSLGQSSYEQYF

D gene: TRBD2
V gene: TRBV30
clone size: many
J gene: TRBJ2-7
CDR3 DNA: TGTGCCTGGAAAGCTAGCGGGAGGGGCGAGCAGTACTTC
CDR3 protein: CAWKASGRGEQYF

D gene: .
V gene: TRBV5-1
clone size: once
J gene: TRBJ2-4
CDR3 DNA: TGCGCCAGCAGCTATCAGGGGGGTTCCACAGCCAAAAACATTCAGTACTTC
CDR3 protein: CASSYQGGSTAKNIQYF